Included here is one T cell receptor (beta chain) sequence, with context. One end of the junction is discordant with germline, which a read error may explain. These data come from a study of T cell changes during pregnancy in multiple sclerosis. In germline, CDR1 is ENHRY, CDR2 SYGVKD. The length of the CDR3 is 14 residues. Measured with immunoSEQ multiplex PCR; TCRdb has only the in-frame clones, and not every one. This sample has approximately 33,000 clones; around nine tenths occur once, and the top ten carry about 0.8%. This sequence was found in a female donor in good health, enrolled as a control in a pregnancy study. The chain combines TRBV10-3 with TRBJ1-1; D is undetermined. The sequences come from CD4+ T cells from peripheral blood mononuclear cells, collected in the first trimester of pregnancy. The CDR3 DNA sequence: TGTACCATCTCCCGCGGGGAGGAGGACACTGAAGCTTTCTTT. It is translated as CTISRGEEDTEAFF.